This T cell receptor beta chain was recovered during a study of identical twins. This clonotype was found many times. What it binds is not known. TCRdb reprocessed the 5' RACE reads with MiXCR, giving one entry per CDR3 protein. This table holds some 320,000 distinct CDR3 sequences, 9% to 15% found once. V was pared by 2 bases and J by 3 bases, with 8 bases between. Germline loops: CDR1 MDHEN, CDR2 SYDVKM. This CDR3 has 14 amino acids. Notes on the study in general: Analyses based on zero insertions could be partly confounded by invariant MAIT and iNKT cells. The study reached conclusions through statistical analysis that was cross-sectional, not following the same donors. Cord blood beta clonotypes present at high abundance carried fewer insertions; no such pattern appeared in memory repertoires.

This sample was shared with a second study, whose subject was yellow fever vaccine responses in identical twins.

The genes are TRBV28 and TRBJ2-4; D ambiguous. Input material: CD8+ T cells sorted from blood. This clonotype originated in a woman aged 18-30 years in good health. CDR3 region: CASSLHLGKNIQYF. Written as DNA, the CDR3 is TGTGCCAGCAGTTTACATCTCGGCAAAAACATTCAGTACTTC.